The 29 T cell receptor beta chains listed next were all sequenced from one sample in a study of metastatic and nonmetastatic thyroid tumors. TCRdb redid the clone calls on the PCR reads using MiXCR. Of about 20,000 clones listed, around 33% are singletons. None of the patients had undergone any treatment ahead of thyroid surgery. The source material was tumor tissue. The receptors here all came from a female donor with papillary thyroid cancer or a benign thyroid nodule (not recorded which). Some clones in this sample may be carry-over from other donors' samples.

The V call is TRBV9, the J call TRBJ1-6, with D hard to call. Trimming pared 0 bases from V and 12 bases from J, leaving 25 bases between. CDR3 length equals 18 residues. CDR1 is SGDLS, CDR2 YYNGEE, per germline. The CDR3 DNA reads as TGTGCCAGCAGCGTAGCCGCGGAGGGTTACATCGGAATTGGACCCCTCCACTTT. Translation: CASSVAAEGYIGIGPLHF.

V and J are TRBV15 and TRBJ1-1, with 7 bases fitting TRBD1. Germline V gene data show CDR1 as LNHNV and CDR2 as YYDKDF (reference sequence). This CDR3 is 15 amino acids long. Trimming took 0 bases from V and 6 from J; bases not matched to a gene: 7. CDR3 in DNA: TGTGCCACCAGCAGAGATTTGAACACAGGGGCTGAAGCTTTCTTT. It specifies CATSRDLNTGAEAFF.

V usage is TRBV6-1 and J usage is TRBJ1-2; no reliable D call. CDR3 length: 15 amino acids. In germline, CDR1 is MNHNS, CDR2 SASEGT. V was clipped by 6 bases and J by 5 bases, with 19 bases between them. The CDR3 bases are TGTGCCAGCAGAGGAGAGCCATTCTGGGGTTATGGCTACACCTTC. Its translation is CASRGEPFWGYGYTF.

The chain combines TRBV6-1 with TRBJ2-7; no clear D gene. The germline gives CDR1 MNHNS, CDR2 SASEGT. Trimming stripped 5 bases from V and 0 bases from J, with 5 bases between. The CDR3 length is 12 residues. CDR3 sequence (DNA): TGTGCCAGCAGTACGAGCTCCTACGAGCAGTACTTC. This sequence encodes CASSTSSYEQYF.

This clone came up a few times. The chain uses TRBV20-1 and TRBJ1-1; 8 bases match TRBD1. The length of the CDR3 is 13 residues. Germline CDR1 DFQATT, CDR2 SNEGSKA (reference sequence). The junction had 9 bases not matched to a gene; V was cut back by 5 bases and J by 7 bases. The CDR3 here is CSASTGVRYEAFF. CDR3 nucleotide sequence: TGCAGTGCTTCGACAGGGGTTCGGTATGAAGCTTTCTTT.

This rearrangement joins TRBV11-3 to TRBJ1-1; 8 nucleotides line up with TRBD1. V lost 4 bases and J lost 5; bases outside the gene matches: 3. The germline V gene has CDR1 SGHNT and CDR2 YENEEA. The CDR3 covers 13 residues. The DNA for the CDR3 is TGTGCCAGCAGCTCGACAGGGGTTACTGAAGCTTTCTTT. Translation gives CASSSTGVTEAFF. The variable domain in full, with the rest retrieved from reference TRBV11-3 and TRBJ1-1, is EAGVVQSPRYKIIEKKQPVAFWCNPISGHNTLYWYLQNLGQGPELLIRYENEEAVDDSQLPKDRFSAERLKGVDSTLKIQPAELGDSAVYLCASSSTGVTEAFFGQGTRLTVV.

Notes on this clone: An end of the junction differs from the germline gene, which may be a read error. The chain carries TRBV20-1 and TRBJ1-6; 9 bases align to TRBD1. CDR3 size: 16 residues. Germline V gives CDR1 DFQATT, CDR2 SNEGSKA (reference sequence). DNA of the CDR3: TGCAGTGCTAGACTCAACAGGGGGCTGTATAGTTCACCCCTCCACTTT. This sequence encodes CSARLNRGLYSSPLHF.

This clone was counted a few times. The CDR3, as DNA: TGTGCCAGCAGTGGCCCCGGCGGGAGCTCCTACAATGAGCAGTTCTTC. Amino acid sequence: CASSGPGGSSYNEQFF. The rearrangement joins TRBV6-1 to TRBJ2-1; 7 nucleotides match TRBD2. Per germline, CDR1 MNHNS and CDR2 SASEGT. The CDR3 covers 16 residues. Trimming removed 4 bases from V and 0 bases from J; junction bases left unmatched: 6.

In its sample, this clone was seen a few times. The V gene is TRBV10-1, the J gene TRBJ1-6; 9 bases line up with TRBD1. In germline, CDR1 is WNHNN, CDR2 SYGVQD (reference sequence). This CDR3 has 14 residues. Trimming cost V 2 bases and J 10 bases; bases outside gene matches: 3. The CDR3 DNA reads as TGCGCCAGCAGTGAGAGGACAGGGGTCTCACCCCTCCACTTT. Amino acids: CASSERTGVSPLHF.

This rearrangement joins TRBV6-1 to TRBJ2-1; D gene ambiguous. This CDR3 comprises 11 residues. V gave up 8 bases and J gave up 7 bases, with 9 bases separating them. The germline CDR1 and CDR2 sequences are MNHNS and SASEGT. CDR3 in amino acids: CASGRCNEQFF. The CDR3, as DNA: TGTGCCAGCGGAAGATGTAATGAGCAGTTCTTC.

Written as DNA, the CDR3 is TGCGCCAGCAGCCCATCGGGGTCCTATAATTCACCCCTCCACTTT. This codes for CASSPSGSYNSPLHF. This chain joins TRBV5-1 and TRBJ1-6; D call uncertain. The CDR3 covers 15 residues. The germline V and J ends were trimmed by 4 bases and 1 base, with 9 bases remaining between them. From germline, CDR1 is SGHRS and CDR2 YFSETQ.

In this sample, this clone turned up a few times. The chain employs TRBV12-3 or TRBV12-4 and TRBJ2-7; D is possibly TRBD2 (7 bases). Trimming pared 2 bases from V and 5 bases from J, leaving 19 bases between. The CDR3 loop spans 16 amino acids. CDR3 in DNA: TGTGCCAGCAGTTTAAGGGGGAGGGCCTACGCCCACGAGCAGTACTTC. This codes for CASSLRGRAYAHEQYF.

This clone has more than one count but fewer than ten. This chain uses TRBV28 with TRBJ1-2; no firm D call. CDR1 is MDHEN and CDR2 is SYDVKM in the germline V gene. V dropped 5 bases and J dropped 2 bases, with 12 bases sitting between them. The CDR3 consists of 14 residues. CDR3: CASSPAPRNYGYTF. The CDR3 DNA follows: TGTGCCAGCAGTCCGGCCCCGAGGAACTATGGCTACACCTTC.

The chain carries TRBV28 and TRBJ2-7; 7 bases line up with TRBD2. Trimming took 5 bases from V and 4 from J; bases not matched to a gene: 8. In germline, CDR1 is MDHEN, CDR2 SYDVKM. The CDR3 contains 14 residues. The CDR3 is CASSPRGGRYEQYF. The CDR3 coding sequence is TGTGCCAGCAGTCCCCGGGGAGGGCGGTACGAGCAGTACTTC.

The chain couples TRBV30 to TRBJ2-2, with D possibly matching TRBD1 (5 bases). Germline V CDR1 and CDR2: GTSNPN, SVGIG (reference sequence). Trimming removed 0 bases at V and 2 bases at J, with 19 bases between. The CDR3 has 18 amino acids. CDR3 in amino acids: CAWSVVRANLQNTGELFF. DNA of the CDR3: TGTGCCTGGAGTGTCGTCAGGGCCAACCTACAAAACACCGGGGAGCTGTTTTTT.

This chain links TRBV27 with TRBJ2-3; TRBD2 agrees at 9 bases. This CDR3 region has 16 residues. Germline CDR1 is MNHEY and CDR2 is SMNVEV (reference sequence). The J segment lost 3 bases and the V segment lost 6 bases, leaving 10 bases of the junction unmatched. The CDR3 DNA sequence: TGTGCCAGCAGGAGACGGACTAGCGTTGGGACAGATACGCAGTATTTT. Translation: CASRRRTSVGTDTQYF.

J is TRBJ2-3 and V is TRBV28, with 7 bases matching TRBD1. CDR1 and CDR2 from the germline V gene are MDHEN and SYDVKM. This CDR3 spans 17 amino acids. V lost 7 bases to trimming and J lost 0 bases; unmatched junction nucleotides: 13. In DNA, the CDR3 is TGTGCCAGCAAGGACGGGACAGTCCCTCTTAGCACAGATACGCAGTATTTT. It encodes CASKDGTVPLSTDTQYF.

By share of the sample, this clone is large. The V and J genes are TRBV4-3 and TRBJ2-3; D is ambiguous. Germline loops: CDR1 LGHNA, CDR2 YSLEER. Deletions cut 0 bases from V and 2 bases from J, with 9 bases between. This CDR3 is built from 15 residues. This CDR3 reads CASSQDMGATDTQYF. The CDR3 nucleotides read TGCGCCAGCAGCCAAGATATGGGCGCCACAGATACGCAGTATTTT.

V usage is TRBV19 and J usage is TRBJ2-7; D is uncertain. Germline V lookup: CDR1 LNHDA, CDR2 SQIVND (reference sequence). The CDR3 sequence is 13 residues long. Trimming shortened V by 3 bases and J by 2 bases, and 8 bases separated the two germline ends. CDR3 residues: CASSMFGAYEQYF. CDR3 coding DNA: TGTGCCAGTAGTATGTTCGGTGCCTACGAGCAGTACTTC.

V usage is TRBV6-1 and J usage is TRBJ1-1, with a tentative D call TRBD1 (5 bases). There are 14 residues in the CDR3. The V end was cut by 2 bases, the J end by 1 base, with 8 bases between. CDR1 and CDR2 (germline): MNHNS, SASEGT. CDR3 sequence (DNA): TGTGCCAGCAGTGAATCAGGGAAGAACACTGAAGCTTTCTTT. Amino acid sequence: CASSESGKNTEAFF.

Regarding this clone: Germline and junction disagree at one end, which may indicate a read error. The chain links TRBV28 to TRBJ2-5, with D unresolved. The CDR3 is 14 residues long. Germline loops: CDR1 MDHEN, CDR2 SYDVKM. The CDR3 DNA is TGTGCCGGCAGTTTAGGTGACTCCCAAGAGACCCAGTACTTC. Amino acid sequence: CAGSLGDSQETQYF.

This clone was seen a few times. V and J are TRBV6-1 and TRBJ1-6; 7 nucleotides match TRBD1. CDR3 size: 16 residues. The J segment lost 7 bases and the V segment lost 9 bases, leaving 15 bases of the junction unmatched. Germline-derived CDR1 and CDR2 are MNHNS and SASEGT. The CDR3 DNA reads TGTGCCAGTTTCCTACAGGGGTTTAGTCCCAATTCACCCCTCCACTTT. Amino acid sequence: CASFLQGFSPNSPLHF.

There are a few counts of this clone. The chain joins TRBV7-2 to TRBJ2-5; the match to TRBD1 covers 7 bases. Losses at the gene ends were 8 bases for V and 9 bases for J; bases not matched to a gene: 3. CDR3 length equals 10 residues. CDR1 and CDR2 (germline): SGHTA, FQGNSA. The CDR3 is CASRQGAQYF. Here the CDR3 DNA reads TGTGCCAGCCGTCAGGGGGCCCAGTACTTC.

The rearrangement joins TRBV19 to TRBJ2-2, with D unclear. Trimming removed 6 bases at V and 3 bases at J, with 8 bases between. The CDR3 spans 13 residues. Germline assignment: CDR1 LNHDA and CDR2 SQIVND (reference sequence). The CDR3 DNA reads as TGTGCCAGTAGCGGTAGGGACACCGGGGAGCTGTTTTTT. This gives the protein CASSGRDTGELFF.

V is TRBV6-1 and J is TRBJ1-5, with D hard to call. The CDR3 runs 13 residues. The V gene lost 1 base and the J gene lost 7 bases, with 8 bases spanning the gap. Germline V gene lookup returns CDR1 MNHNS and CDR2 SASEGT. The CDR3 sequence: CASSEVRVQPQHF. The CDR3 DNA is TGTGCCAGCAGTGAAGTCCGAGTCCAGCCCCAGCATTTT.

The rearrangement joins TRBV10-3 to TRBJ2-1; weak D call: TRBD1 (6 bases). V was trimmed by 11 bases and J by 3 bases, leaving 14 bases between them. CDR3 length: 13 residues. Germline lookup yields CDR1 ENHRY and CDR2 SYGVKD. The CDR3, as DNA: TGTGCCGTCGTGAGAGGGGGCTACAATGAGCAGTTCTTC. Translating gives CAVVRGGYNEQFF.

This clone has only a few counts. The rearrangement links TRBV2 to TRBJ2-5, with TRBD2 identical over 9 bases. This CDR3 spans 15 amino acids. With V trimmed by 6 bases and J by 9 bases, 14 bases remained unmatched. Germline assignment: CDR1 SNHLY and CDR2 FYNNEI. As DNA, the CDR3 is TGTGCCAGCAGGGGGGGACTAGGCGAGCGGGAGGCCCAGTACTTC. Protein sequence: CASRGGLGEREAQYF.

This chain connects TRBV20-1 to TRBJ2-5; possibly TRBD1 or TRBD2 for D (6 bases each). Germline CDR1 DFQATT, CDR2 SNEGSKA (reference sequence). The length of the CDR3 is 12 residues. V lost 5 bases to trimming and J lost 4 bases, with 11 bases between them. The CDR3 DNA follows: TGCAGTGCTTTCAGGGGAGGAGAGACCCAGTACTTC. Translation: CSAFRGGETQYF.

CDR3 sequence reads: CSAPGLAGDRYF. CDR3 DNA: TGCAGTGCCCCGGGACTAGCGGGAGACAGGTACTTC. The V call is TRBV20-1, the J call TRBJ2-7; 14 bases line up with TRBD2. Losses at the gene ends were 6 bases for V and 12 bases for J; bases not matched to a gene: 7. CDR1 DFQATT and CDR2 SNEGSKA come from the germline V gene (reference sequence). The CDR3 loop spans 12 amino acids.